Listed below are T cell receptor beta chains from one sample, sequenced in a study of T cells in Graves' hyperthyroidism and ophthalmopathy. Each CDR3 protein is one row after TCRdb ran MiXCR on the multiplex PCR reads. The table lists roughly 840,000 distinct CDR3 sequences, about 38% of them singletons. Sequenced sample: blood. These receptor sequences come from a man aged 18-30 years with Graves' hyperthyroidism. The conserved cysteine and the conserved F or W are not part of the CDR3 here. A D gene is named only where the DNA matches it firmly. Not every row has a clone size; where given, it reads once, few, many or a size class.

abundance	v_gene	j_gene	d_gene	CDR3aa
.	TRBV29-1	TRBJ2-5	.	SVATRY
many	TRBV7-9	TRBJ2-7	.	ASSLDAWNEQY
.	TRBV5-1	TRBJ1-1	.	ASRASGNTEAF
.	TRBV6-5	TRBJ2-7	TRBD2	ASSTTRGLAGDEQY
few	TRBV5-5	TRBJ1-5	TRBD1	ASSRTGNGNQPQH
.	TRBV7-6	TRBJ2-2	TRBD2	AGRASGTTGELF
.	TRBV12-3/TRBV12-4	TRBJ1-5	.	ASSYPDNQPQH
many	TRBV7-2	TRBJ1-1	.	ASSFRLISEAF
.	TRBV12-3/TRBV12-4	TRBJ1-3	.	ASSLTGSSSGNTIY
.	TRBV7-9	TRBJ1-1	TRBD1	ASSRKTGVNTEAF
.	TRBV29-1	TRBJ2-6	TRBD1	SVEYGRGQGANVLT
.	TRBV10-3	TRBJ1-5	.	AISESEGGNQPQH
many	TRBV9	TRBJ2-2	.	ASSVEGNTGELF
many	TRBV10-3	TRBJ1-5	.	AIQLGQDQPQH